Listed below are T cell receptor beta chains from one sample, sequenced in a study of graft-versus-host responses after intestinal transplantation. Only in-frame clones appear in the TCRdb table, and some are missing; sequencing was by immunoSEQ multiplex PCR. Counted here are fewer than 100,000 clones, about 82% occurring once; the ten biggest clones make up around 1.4%. The starting material was PBMCs, obtained 255 days after intestinal transplant. The receptors here all came from a human patient who received an intestinal transplant, so some T cells may come from the graft donor. Both conserved end residues are part of each CDR3. The D gene is left open where the match is weak. Only some rows state a clone size, as once, few, many or a class for expanded clones.

>TRBV6-6|.|.|TRBJ2-1
TGTGCCAGCAGTTACTCTCCAGCCTACAATGAGCAGTTCTTC
CASSYSPAYNEQFF
>TRBV4-3|TRBD2|.|TRBJ2-3
TGCGCCAGCAGCAGTAGCGGGGGGGTCACAGATACGCAGTATTTT
CASSSSGGVTDTQYF
>TRBV11-1|.|.|TRBJ2-7
TGTGCCAGCAGCCCGGGACTGTTGCTTTCTCACGAGCAGTACTTC
CASSPGLLLSHEQYF
>TRBV7-3|.|.|TRBJ2-1
TGTGCCAGCAGCTCGACGGAAAACAATGAGCAGTTCTTC
CASSSTENNEQFF
>TRBV4-2|TRBD2|.|TRBJ2-3
TGTGCCAGCAGCCAAGGGACTAGCGGGGGGGCAGATACGCAGTATTTT
CASSQGTSGGADTQYF
>TRBV10-1|.|once|TRBJ1-5
TGCGCCAGCAGGAGAGGAGGCGTCAATCAGCCCCAGCATTTT
CASRRGGVNQPQHF
>TRBV2|TRBD1|.|TRBJ1-4
TGTGCCAGCAAGTGGGGGACAGGGCAGTTTTTT
CASKWGTGQFF
>TRBV2|.|.|TRBJ1-5
TGTGCCAGCAGTGTGGCAGAATTCAATCAGCCCCAGCATTTT
CASSVAEFNQPQHF
>TRBV6-7|TRBD2|.|TRBJ2-2
TGTGCCAGCAGCCCCTCAGGAAGCGGGGGCCTTGACACCGGGGAGCTGTTTTTT
CASSPSGSGGLDTGELFF
>TRBV27|.|.|TRBJ2-5
TGTGCCAGCAGCCCATGGGAGGGGGCAAGGCAAGAGACCCAGTACTTC
CASSPWEGARQETQYF
>TRBV6-4|.|few|TRBJ1-1
TGTGCCAGCAGTGAGACGGCAGGGTCGAACACTGAAGCTTTCTTT
CASSETAGSNTEAFF
>TRBV19|.|.|TRBJ1-2
TGTGCCAGTATCTCAAAGGAGGGAGGCTACACCTTC
CASISKEGGYTF
>TRBV28|.|.|TRBJ2-7
TGTGCCAGCAGTCAACAATACGAGCAGTACTTC
CASSQQYEQYF
>TRBV30|.|.|TRBJ2-1
TGTGCCTGGAGTAAATTAAACGAGCAGTTCTTC
CAWSKLNEQFF
>TRBV4-1|.|.|TRBJ2-3
TGCGCCAGCAGAGGACAGCAATTTAACACAGATACGCAGTATTTT
CASRGQQFNTDTQYF
>TRBV6-4|.|.|TRBJ2-3
TGTGCCAGCAGTGACTCCGCATCCGGCCAAGGGACAGATACGCAGTATTTT
CASSDSASGQGTDTQYF
>TRBV5-1|.|.|TRBJ2-1
TGCGCCAGCAGCTTGGGTCCCCAGAGCTCCTACAATGAGCAGTTCTTC
CASSLGPQSSYNEQFF
>TRBV6-5|TRBD2|once|TRBJ2-5
TGTGCCAGCAGTTGGACTAGCGGGGGCCAAGAGACCCAGTACTTC
CASSWTSGGQETQYF
>TRBV7-9|TRBD1|.|TRBJ1-5
TGTGCCAGCAGCTCCTCGGACAGGGCGTCCCAGCATTTT
CASSSSDRASQHF
>TRBV6-1|TRBD1|.|TRBJ1-4
TGTGCCAGCAGTGGACAGGGGAGGGCCACTAATGAAAAACTGTTTTTT
CASSGQGRATNEKLFF
>TRBV5-1|.|.|TRBJ2-5
TGCGCCAGCGGTGGAGAGACCCAGTACTTC
CASGGETQYF
>TRBV28|.|.|TRBJ2-2
TGTGCCAGCAGTAGCGAAGTTTTGAACACCGGGGAGCTGTTTTTT
CASSSEVLNTGELFF
>TRBV5-4|TRBD2|.|TRBJ2-2
TGTGCCAGCAGCGCTGGACTAGCGGGGACCGGGGAGCTGTTTTTT
CASSAGLAGTGELFF
>TRBV11-2|.|.|TRBJ2-5
TGTGCCAGCAGTCCTCAGGGCTCGGGAGAGACCCAGTACTTC
CASSPQGSGETQYF
>TRBV2|.|medium-sized|TRBJ2-3
TGTGCCAGCAGTGAGGACACAGATACGCAGTATTTT
CASSEDTDTQYF
>TRBV7-9|.|.|TRBJ2-1
TGTGCCAGCAGCTTACGGGACAATGGCTACAATGAGCAGTTCTTC
CASSLRDNGYNEQFF
>TRBV29-1|.|.|TRBJ2-3
TGCAGCGTTGAACAGGGGAGCACAGATACGCAGTATTTT
CSVEQGSTDTQYF
>TRBV2|TRBD2|.|TRBJ2-3
TGTGCCAGCAGTGAAGCTACGGGACTAGCCTATACCACAGATACGCAGTATTTT
CASSEATGLAYTTDTQYF
>TRBV27|.|.|TRBJ2-5
TGTGCCAGCAGTTTAGGGGCCCGGGAGACCCAGTACTTC
CASSLGARETQYF
>TRBV5-1|.|.|TRBJ1-1
TGCGCCAGCAGCTTGGGGGGCCTGAACACTGAAGCTTTCTTT
CASSLGGLNTEAFF
>TRBV7-2|.|.|TRBJ2-1
TGTGCCAGCAGCTTAGAGGAGGGGGCCTACAATGAGCAGTTCTTC
CASSLEEGAYNEQFF
>TRBV29-1|.|.|TRBJ2-2
TGCAGCGCCAGGACATCCGGGGAGCTGTTTTTT
CSARTSGELFF
>TRBV5-1|TRBD2|.|TRBJ2-3
TGCGCCAGCAGCCCTATGACTAGCGGGAGAGCAGATACGCAGTATTTT
CASSPMTSGRADTQYF
>TRBV9|.|.|TRBJ2-7
TGTGCCAGCAGCGTAGAGGGGGGGTCCTCCTACGAGCAGTACTTC
CASSVEGGSSYEQYF
>TRBV28|.|.|TRBJ2-1
TGTGCCAGCAGTTTGGGCAGAACCTACAATGAGCAGTTCTTC
CASSLGRTYNEQFF
>TRBV7-3|TRBD2|once|TRBJ2-3
TGTGCCAGCAGCTCGGGACTAGCGGCAGATACGCAGTATTTT
CASSSGLAADTQYF
>TRBV2|.|.|TRBJ2-2
TGTGCCAGCAGGAGTCGTGGGGAGCTGTTTTTT
CASRSRGELFF
>TRBV18|.|.|TRBJ1-1
TGTGCCAGCTCACCACCGGCCGGGTTAGTACAAGGAGCTTTCTTT
CASSPPAGLVQGAFF
>TRBV11-2|.|.|TRBJ2-1
TGTGCCAGCAGCCAAGTAGTACTTCCCTACAATGAGCAGTTCTTC
CASSQVVLPYNEQFF
>TRBV27|TRBD1|.|TRBJ1-1
TGTGCCAGCAGCCCGGGACAGCTTAACACTGAAGCTTTCTTT
CASSPGQLNTEAFF
>TRBV5-1|.|.|TRBJ1-2
TGCGCCAGCAGCTTCTCTCCCCCTGACATGACCAACCTGAAAGACTATGGCTACACCTTC
CASSFSPPDMTNLKDYGYTF
>TRBV28|.|few|TRBJ2-7
TGTGCCAGCAGTTTAGGCTACGAGCAGTACTTC
CASSLGYEQYF
>TRBV11-2|.|.|TRBJ1-2
TGTGCCAGCAGCTTAGATATGAGGGGCCTCTATGGCTACACCTTC
CASSLDMRGLYGYTF
>TRBV10-3|.|few|TRBJ2-7
TGTGCCACCTGGGAGTCTGGTGTACCCTACGAGCAGTACTTC
CATWESGVPYEQYF
>TRBV2|.|.|TRBJ1-4
TGTGCCAGTTCGCGCGGTAAGAATGAAAAACTGTTTTTT
CASSRGKNEKLFF
>TRBV9|.|once|TRBJ1-3
TGTGCCAGCAGCGTAGCGGGGAGTTCTGGAAACACCATATATTTT
CASSVAGSSGNTIYF
>TRBV7-6|.|.|TRBJ2-1
TGTGCCAGCAGCACCCGAATGAACAATGAGCAGTTCTTC
CASSTRMNNEQFF
>TRBV25-1|TRBD2|.|TRBJ2-5
TGTGCCAGCAGTGAAGGGAAGCGGGGGGCGGGCCGCGAGACCCAGTACTTC
CASSEGKRGAGRETQYF
>TRBV29-1|.|.|TRBJ2-1
TGCAGCTCGGGACCGGGGAGTGAGCAGTTCTTC
CSSGPGSEQFF
>TRBV15|.|once|TRBJ1-5
TGTGCCACCGGGGACGGACACTTTAGCAATCAGCCCCAGCATTTT
CATGDGHFSNQPQHF
>TRBV27|.|.|TRBJ1-5
TGTGCCAGCAGTTTATCCAGCAATCAGCCCCAGCATTTT
CASSLSSNQPQHF
>TRBV7-8|.|.|TRBJ2-3
TGTGCCAGCAGCTTAGGAGGGGGGGCCTTAGATACGCAGTATTTT
CASSLGGGALDTQYF
>TRBV19|.|.|TRBJ2-3
TGTGCCAGTAGTATACATGGGTTTAGCACAGATACGCAGTATTTT
CASSIHGFSTDTQYF